The 5 T cell receptor beta chains listed next were all sequenced from one sample in a study of blood T cell repertoires in COVID-19. Here immunoSEQ multiplex PCR was the method, and the copy in TCRdb shows in-frame clones only, minus some. Among about 400,000 clones listed, 70% to 90% were seen once. The specimen sequenced was PBMCs or T cells enriched from blood (not recorded which). The receptors were sampled from a woman aged 40-49 years with acute COVID-19.

V is TRBV5-1 and J is TRBJ1-1; TRBD1 matches at 7 bases. Germline-derived CDR1 and CDR2 are SGHRS and YFSETQ. The V and J ends lost 3 bases and 4 bases, in that order; junction bases with no gene match: 9. CDR3 length: 15 amino acids. The CDR3 sequence is CASSSTGTEITEAFF. CDR3 bases: TGCGCCAGCAGCTCCACCGGGACAGAGATCACTGAAGCTTTCTTT.

The rearrangement uses TRBV6-5 and TRBJ1-2; TRBD1 aligns across 7 bases. V lost 4 bases, J lost 6 bases, and 2 bases stayed unmatched. Per germline, CDR1 MNHEY and CDR2 SVGAGI. CDR3 length equals 12 residues. CDR3 residues: CASSSTGNGYTF. CDR3 DNA sequence: TGTGCCAGCAGTTCGACAGGGAATGGCTACACCTTC.

This clone has more than one count but fewer than ten. The V call is TRBV2, the J call TRBJ1-2; D is unresolved. Germline values: CDR1 SNHLY, CDR2 FYNNEI. The V end lost 3 bases, the J end lost 6 bases, and 14 bases lay between the germline ends. The CDR3 extends over 14 amino acids. The CDR3 here is CASSDHEEWDGYTF. The CDR3 DNA follows: TGTGCCAGCAGTGATCACGAGGAATGGGATGGCTACACCTTC. The variable domain in full, with the rest retrieved from reference TRBV2 and TRBJ1-2, is EPEVTQTPSHQVTQMGQEVILRCVPISNHLYFYWYRQILGQKVEFLVSFYNNEISEKSEIFDDQFSVERPDGSNFTLKIRSTKLEDSAMYFCASSDHEEWDGYTFGSGTRLTVV.

This clone was seen more than once but under ten times. The gene calls are TRBV10-2 and TRBJ1-2; D remains ambiguous. The CDR3 sequence is 15 residues long. CDR1 is WSHSY and CDR2 is SAAADI in the germline V gene. Trimming took off 4 bases at V and 1 base at J, with 13 bases between the two ends. CDR3 region: CASSVRLSLNYGYTF. The CDR3 nucleotides read TGCGCCAGCAGTGTTCGGTTATCGCTTAACTATGGCTACACCTTC.

The chain combines TRBV7-6 with TRBJ2-7; the match to TRBD2 covers 16 bases. J gave up 3 bases and V 5 bases, and 7 bases lay outside the gene matches. Germline V CDR1 and CDR2: SGHVS, FNYEAQ. The CDR3 is 17 residues long. DNA for the CDR3: TGTGCCAGCAGCGGGACTAGCGGGGGGGCCTACTACTACGAGCAGTACTTC. This codes for CASSGTSGGAYYYEQYF.